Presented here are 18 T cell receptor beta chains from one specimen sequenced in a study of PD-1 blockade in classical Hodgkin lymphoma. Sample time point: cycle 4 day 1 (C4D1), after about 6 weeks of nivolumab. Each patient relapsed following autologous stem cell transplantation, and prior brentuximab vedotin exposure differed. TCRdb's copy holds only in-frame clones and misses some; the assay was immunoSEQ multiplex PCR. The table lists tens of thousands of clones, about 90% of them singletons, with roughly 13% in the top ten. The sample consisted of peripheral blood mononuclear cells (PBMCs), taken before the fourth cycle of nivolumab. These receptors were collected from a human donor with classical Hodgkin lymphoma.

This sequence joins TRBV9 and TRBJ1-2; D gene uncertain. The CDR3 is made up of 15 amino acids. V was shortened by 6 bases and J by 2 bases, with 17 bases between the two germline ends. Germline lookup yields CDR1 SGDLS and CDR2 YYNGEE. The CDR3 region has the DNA TGTGCCAGCACCCCAGACGGCCTCGGGAACTATGGCTACACCTTC. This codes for CASTPDGLGNYGYTF. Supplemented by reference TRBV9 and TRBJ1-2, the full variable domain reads DSGVTQTPKHLITATGQRVTLRCSPRSGDLSVYWYQQSLDQGLQFLIQYYNGEERAKGNILERFSAQQFPDLHSELNLSSLELGDSALYFCASTPDGLGNYGYTFGSGTRLTVV.

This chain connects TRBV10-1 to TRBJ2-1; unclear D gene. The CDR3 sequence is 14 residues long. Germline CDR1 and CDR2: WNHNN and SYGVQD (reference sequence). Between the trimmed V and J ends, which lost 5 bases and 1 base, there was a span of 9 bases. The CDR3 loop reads CASSSLWSYNEQFF. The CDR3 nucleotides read TGCGCCAGCAGTTCCCTTTGGTCCTACAATGAGCAGTTCTTC.

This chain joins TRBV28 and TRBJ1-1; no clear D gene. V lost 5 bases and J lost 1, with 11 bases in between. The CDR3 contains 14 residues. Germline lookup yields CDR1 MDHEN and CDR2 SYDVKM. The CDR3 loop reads CASSPSLGNTEAFF. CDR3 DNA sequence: TGTGCCAGCAGTCCTTCACTGGGGAACACTGAAGCTTTCTTT.

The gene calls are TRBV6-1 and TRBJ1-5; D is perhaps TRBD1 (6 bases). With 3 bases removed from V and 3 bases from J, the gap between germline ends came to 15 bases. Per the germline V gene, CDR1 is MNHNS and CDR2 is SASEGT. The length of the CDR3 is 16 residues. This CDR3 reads CASSDRHRVANQPQHF. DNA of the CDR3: TGTGCCAGCAGTGACCGGCACAGGGTCGCCAATCAGCCCCAGCATTTT.

CDR3 loop: CAIRDNRAPRGYTF. The CDR3 nucleotides are TGTGCCATCAGAGACAACAGGGCGCCAAGAGGCTACACCTTC. The chain uses TRBV27 and TRBJ1-2, with D maybe TRBD1 (6 bases). Germline V gives CDR1 MNHEY, CDR2 SMNVEV (reference sequence). The germline V and J ends were trimmed by 10 bases and 8 bases, with 23 bases remaining between them. This CDR3 has 14 amino acids.

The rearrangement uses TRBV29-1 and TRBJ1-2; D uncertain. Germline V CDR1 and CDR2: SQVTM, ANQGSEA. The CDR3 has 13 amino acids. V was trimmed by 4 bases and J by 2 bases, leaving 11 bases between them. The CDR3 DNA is TGCAGCGTTGGAAGTAGTTTCAACTATGGCTACACCTTC. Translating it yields CSVGSSFNYGYTF.

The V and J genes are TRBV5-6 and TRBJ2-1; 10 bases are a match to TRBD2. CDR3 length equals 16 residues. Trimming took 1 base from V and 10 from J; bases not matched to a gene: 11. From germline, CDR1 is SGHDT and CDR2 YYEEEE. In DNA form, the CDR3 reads TGTGCCAGCAGCTTGACAAGGACTAGCGGAGGGGACGAGCAGTTCTTC. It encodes CASSLTRTSGGDEQFF.

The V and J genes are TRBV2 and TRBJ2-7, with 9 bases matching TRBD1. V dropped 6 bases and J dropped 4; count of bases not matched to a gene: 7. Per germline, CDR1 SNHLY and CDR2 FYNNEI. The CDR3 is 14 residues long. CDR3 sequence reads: CASRGDRVGYEQYF. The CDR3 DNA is TGTGCCAGCAGGGGGGACAGGGTCGGTTACGAGCAGTACTTC. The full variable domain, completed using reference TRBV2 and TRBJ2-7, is EPEVTQTPSHQVTQMGQEVILRCVPISNHLYFYWYRQILGQKVEFLVSFYNNEISEKSEIFDDQFSVERPDGSNFTLKIRSTKLEDSAMYFCASRGDRVGYEQYFGPGTRLTVT.

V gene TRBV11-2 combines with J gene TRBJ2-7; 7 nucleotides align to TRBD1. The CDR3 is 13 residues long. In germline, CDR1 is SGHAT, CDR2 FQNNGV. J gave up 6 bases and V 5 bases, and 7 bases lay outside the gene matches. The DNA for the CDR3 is TGTGCCAGCAGCCTTCTTACAGGGGCCGAGCAGTACTTC. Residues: CASSLLTGAEQYF.

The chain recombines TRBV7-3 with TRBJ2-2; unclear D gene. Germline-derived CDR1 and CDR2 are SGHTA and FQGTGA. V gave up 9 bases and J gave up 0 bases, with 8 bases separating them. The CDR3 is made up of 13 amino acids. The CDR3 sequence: CASSASNTGELFF. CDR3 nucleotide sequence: TGTGCCAGTTCAGCTTCGAACACCGGGGAGCTGTTTTTT.

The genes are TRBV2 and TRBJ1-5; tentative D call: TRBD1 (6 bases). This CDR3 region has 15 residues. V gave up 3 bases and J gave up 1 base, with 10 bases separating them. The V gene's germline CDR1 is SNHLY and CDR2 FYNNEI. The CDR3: CASSDRGISNQPQHF. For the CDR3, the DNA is TGTGCCAGCAGTGACAGGGGAATAAGCAATCAGCCCCAGCATTTT. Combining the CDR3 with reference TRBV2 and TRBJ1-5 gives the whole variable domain EPEVTQTPSHQVTQMGQEVILRCVPISNHLYFYWYRQILGQKVEFLVSFYNNEISEKSEIFDDQFSVERPDGSNFTLKIRSTKLEDSAMYFCASSDRGISNQPQHFGDGTRLSIL.

CDR3 protein: CASRLRLQQSRANVLTF. In nucleotides, the CDR3 is TGTGCCAGCAGGCTACGTCTACAACAAAGTCGGGCCAACGTCCTGACTTTC. V usage is TRBV21-1 and J usage is TRBJ2-6. TRBV21-1 is given as a pseudogene. The CDR3 has 17 amino acids.

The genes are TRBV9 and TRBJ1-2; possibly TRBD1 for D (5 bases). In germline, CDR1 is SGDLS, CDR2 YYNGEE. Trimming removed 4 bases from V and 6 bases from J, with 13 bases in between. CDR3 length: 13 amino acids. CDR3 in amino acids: CASSPQGRDGYTF. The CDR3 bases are TGTGCCAGCAGCCCCCAGGGACGGGATGGCTACACCTTC. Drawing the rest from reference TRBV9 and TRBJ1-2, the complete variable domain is DSGVTQTPKHLITATGQRVTLRCSPRSGDLSVYWYQQSLDQGLQFLIQYYNGEERAKGNILERFSAQQFPDLHSELNLSSLELGDSALYFCASSPQGRDGYTFGSGTRLTVV.

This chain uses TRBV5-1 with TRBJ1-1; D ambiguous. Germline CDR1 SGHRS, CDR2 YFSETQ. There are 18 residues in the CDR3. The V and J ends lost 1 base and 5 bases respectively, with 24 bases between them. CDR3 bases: TGCGCCAGCAGCTTGTCAATAGGTTTCCCTTCAGCTGGGACTGAAGCTTTCTTT. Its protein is CASSLSIGFPSAGTEAFF.

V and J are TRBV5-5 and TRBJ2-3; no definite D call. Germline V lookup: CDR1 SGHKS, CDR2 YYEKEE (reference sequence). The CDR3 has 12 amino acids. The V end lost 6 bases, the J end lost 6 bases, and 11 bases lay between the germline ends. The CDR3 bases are TGTGCCAGCACTTGGTCTGGCGATACGCAGTATTTT. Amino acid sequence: CASTWSGDTQYF.

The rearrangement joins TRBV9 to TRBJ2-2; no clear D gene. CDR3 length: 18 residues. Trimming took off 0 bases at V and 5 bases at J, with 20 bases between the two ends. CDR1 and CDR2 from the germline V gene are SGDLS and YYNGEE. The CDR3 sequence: CASSVGPSSRVGTGELFF. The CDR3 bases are TGTGCCAGCAGCGTAGGTCCCTCATCGCGAGTCGGGACCGGGGAGCTGTTTTTT.

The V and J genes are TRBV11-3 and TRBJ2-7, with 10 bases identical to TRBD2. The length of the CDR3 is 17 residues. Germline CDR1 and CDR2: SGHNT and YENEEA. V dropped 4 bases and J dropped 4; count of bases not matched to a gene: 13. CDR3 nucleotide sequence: TGTGCCAGCAGCTCACGGACTAGCGGCGACCTCGGGTACGAGCAGTACTTC. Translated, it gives CASSSRTSGDLGYEQYF. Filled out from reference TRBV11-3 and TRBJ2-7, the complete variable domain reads EAGVVQSPRYKIIEKKQPVAFWCNPISGHNTLYWYLQNLGQGPELLIRYENEEAVDDSQLPKDRFSAERLKGVDSTLKIQPAELGDSAVYLCASSSRTSGDLGYEQYFGPGTRLTVT.

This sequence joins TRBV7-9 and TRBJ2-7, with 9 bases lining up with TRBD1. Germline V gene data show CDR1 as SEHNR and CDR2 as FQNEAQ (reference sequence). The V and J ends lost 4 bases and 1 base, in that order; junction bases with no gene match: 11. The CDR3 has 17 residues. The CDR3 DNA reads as TGTGCCAGCAGCTCCCGGGTAGGGGACAGGGTTTCCTACGAGCAGTACTTC. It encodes CASSSRVGDRVSYEQYF. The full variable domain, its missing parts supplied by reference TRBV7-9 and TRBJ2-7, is DTGVSQNPRHKITKRGQNVTFRCDPISEHNRLYWYRQTLGQGPEFLTYFQNEAQLEKSRLLSDRFSAERPKGSFSTLEIQRTEQGDSAMYLCASSSRVGDRVSYEQYFGPGTRLTVT.